Described below is a single T cell receptor beta chain sequence and its context. This clonotype occurred many times. It has no known antigen specificity. No qualities accompany the bases; no much larger clone lies one base away. The data belong to a study of T cell repertoires in cytomegalovirus infection (dated by TCRdb to between 2018 and 2021). For context, the study as a whole: Donor HLA type was relevant to the analysis, because carriage of CMV infection together with the matching HLA type was indicated by public TCR beta signatures.

From the germline V gene, CDR1 is SGHVS and CDR2 is FNYEAQ. The CDR3 runs 13 amino acids, cysteine and phenylalanine included. Only the CDR3 DNA is retained, 39 bases long and in frame from the first base. V was cut back by 4 bases and J by 6 bases, leaving a gap of 9 bases between them. TCRdb records Illumina HiSeq 1500 as the sequencer. The raw public data were reprocessed by TCRdb itself: fastp quality trimming at Q25, MiXCR clonotype calling, in-frame beta chains only. Rows with a matching CDR3 protein are joined into one entry that keeps the most common DNA and genes. Recorded for this sample are around 450,000 distinct CDR3 sequences; around 11% of them occurred a single time. The ten largest clonotypes hold 10% of the sample. Study-wide conclusions, independent of this receptor: In the ex vivo response, HLA-C-restricted CMV-specific TCR beta clonotypes were dominant, and in two of eight donors the single most frequent clonotype came from this HLA-C-restricted group. In both this cohort and an independent roughly 350-donor cohort, the cumulative frequency of public TCR beta family members distinguished carriers of CMV infection plus the relevant HLA type.

This TCR was sampled from a human donor in good health (CMV status not recorded). Some clones in this sample may be carry-over from other donors' samples. Sample: PBMCs. The chain was built from TRBV7-6 and TRBJ2-2, with the D gene call left open. The encoded CDR3 is CASSSSRSGELFF. The DNA reads TGTGCCAGCAGCTCCTCAAGGTCCGGGGAGCTGTTTTTT.